The TCR beta chain described here comes from a study of vaccination and CD4 T cells after COVID-19. Treatment specified: roughly 10-day PBMC culture with coronavirus spike peptide pools or control peptides (ViraFEST assay). Cultured CD4+ T cells had their DNA profiled by the Oncomine TCR Beta short-read assay. Via MiXCR, TCRdb re-called the PCR reads, giving one row per CDR3 protein. The sample holds 9,500 to 15,000 distinct CDR3 sequences, around 50% seen once. Concerning this clonotype: What it binds is not known.

The CDR3 is 13 amino acids. Germline V gene data show CDR1 as MNHNS and CDR2 as SASEGT. With 3 bases removed from V and 8 bases from J, the gap between germline ends came to 8 bases. The sequence was obtained from a human donor who had recovered from COVID-19. The sequenced sample was CD4+ T cells from blood, cultured in vitro. V usage is TRBV6-1 and J usage is TRBJ1-6; D is undetermined. The CDR3 DNA reads TGTGCCAGCAGTGATGTATCAGATTCACCCCTCCACTTT. Translated, it gives CASSDVSDSPLHF.